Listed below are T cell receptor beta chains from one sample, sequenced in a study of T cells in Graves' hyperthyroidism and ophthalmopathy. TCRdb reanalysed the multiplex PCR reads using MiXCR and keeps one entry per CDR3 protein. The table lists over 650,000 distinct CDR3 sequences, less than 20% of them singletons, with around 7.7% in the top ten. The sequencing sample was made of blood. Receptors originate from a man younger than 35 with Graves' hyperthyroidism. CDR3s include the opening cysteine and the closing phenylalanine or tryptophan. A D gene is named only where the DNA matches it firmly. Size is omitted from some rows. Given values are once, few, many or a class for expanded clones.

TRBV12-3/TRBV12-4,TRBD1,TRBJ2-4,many,CASSSGTGGAAKNIQYF,TGTGCCAGCAGTTCTGGGACAGGGGGCGCAGCCAAAAACATTCAGTACTTC
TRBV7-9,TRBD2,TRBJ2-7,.,CTSSSFNQRELYEQYF,TGTACCAGCAGCAGCTTCAATCAGCGGGAGCTCTACGAGCAGTACTTC
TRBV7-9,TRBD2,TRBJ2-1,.,CASSLVLAGEEQFF,TGTGCCAGCAGCTTAGTCCTAGCGGGAGAGGAGCAGTTCTTC
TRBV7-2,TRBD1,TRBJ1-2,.,CASSFGTGSNGYTF,TGTGCCAGCAGCTTCGGGACAGGGAGTAATGGCTACACCTTC
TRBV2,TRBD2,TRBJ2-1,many,CASSGVAGGGGNEQFF,TGTGCCAGCAGTGGAGTAGCGGGAGGGGGTGGCAATGAGCAGTTCTTC
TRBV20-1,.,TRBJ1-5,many,CSAQADSNQPQHF,TGCAGTGCTCAGGCAGATAGCAATCAGCCCCAGCATTTT
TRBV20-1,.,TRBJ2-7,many,CSARDPYGGRSYEQYF,TGCAGTGCTAGAGACCCATACGGGGGACGCTCCTACGAGCAGTACTTC
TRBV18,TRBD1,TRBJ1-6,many,CASSPQGAHSPLHF,TGTGCCAGCTCACCTCAGGGGGCGCATTCACCCCTCCACTTT
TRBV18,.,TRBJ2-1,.,CASSPPGTSYNEQFF,TGTGCCAGCTCACCACCGGGAACCTCCTACAATGAGCAGTTCTTC
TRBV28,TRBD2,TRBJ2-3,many,CASSFKRTSWPDTQYF,TGTGCCAGCAGTTTTAAACGGACTAGCTGGCCAGATACGCAGTATTTT
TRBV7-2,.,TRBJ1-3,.,CASSLPYSTGNTIYF,TGTGCCAGCAGCTTACCCTACTCCACCGGAAACACCATATATTTT
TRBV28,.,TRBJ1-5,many,CASRTLRSNQPQHF,TGTGCCAGCAGGACCTTAAGGAGCAATCAGCCCCAGCATTTT
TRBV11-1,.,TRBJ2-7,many,CASSSGPNSYEQYF,TGTGCCAGCAGTTCAGGTCCTAACTCCTACGAGCAGTACTTC
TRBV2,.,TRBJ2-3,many,CASRAETTDSDTQYF,TGTGCCAGCAGGGCGGAGACGACAGATTCAGATACGCAGTATTTT
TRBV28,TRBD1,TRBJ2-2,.,CASHKRTGNTGELFF,TGTGCCAGCCACAAACGGACAGGAAACACCGGGGAGCTGTTTTTT
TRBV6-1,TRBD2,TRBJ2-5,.,CASSLFSGTSGQETQYF,TGTGCCAGCAGTCTTTTTTCCGGGACTAGCGGCCAAGAGACCCAGTACTTC
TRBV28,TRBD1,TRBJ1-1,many,CASSPGDRSTTEAFF,TGTGCCAGCAGTCCGGGGGACAGGTCGACGACTGAAGCTTTCTTT
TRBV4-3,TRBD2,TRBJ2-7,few,CASSLSGLAGDSTEQYF,TGCGCCAGCAGCCTCTCGGGACTAGCGGGAGATTCAACCGAGCAGTACTTC
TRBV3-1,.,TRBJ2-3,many,CASRQSGMGDTQYF,TGTGCCAGCAGACAATCGGGGATGGGAGATACGCAGTATTTT
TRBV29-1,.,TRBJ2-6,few,CSVTGDSGANVLTF,TGCAGCGTTACGGGCGACTCTGGGGCCAACGTCCTGACTTTC
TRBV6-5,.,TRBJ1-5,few,CASSYSSGPSNQPQHF,TGTGCCAGCAGTTACTCGTCAGGGCCTAGCAATCAGCCCCAGCATTTT
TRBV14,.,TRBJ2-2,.,CASSQDYGGRDTGELFF,TGTGCCAGCAGCCAAGATTACGGGGGGCGAGACACCGGGGAGCTGTTTTTT
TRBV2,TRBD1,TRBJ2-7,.,CASWTGSFSYEQYF,TGTGCCAGTTGGACAGGGTCGTTCTCCTACGAGCAGTACTTC
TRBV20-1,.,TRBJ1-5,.,CSALRDSNQPQHF,TGCAGTGCCCTCCGGGACAGCAATCAGCCCCAGCATTTT
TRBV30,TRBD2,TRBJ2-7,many,CAWSSSGRAYEQYF,TGTGCCTGGAGTTCTAGCGGGAGGGCCTACGAGCAGTACTTC
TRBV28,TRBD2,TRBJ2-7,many,CASGSGSGYEQYF,TGTGCCAGCGGTAGCGGGAGTGGCTACGAGCAGTACTTC
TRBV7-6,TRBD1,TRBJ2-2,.,CASSWTGGPGELFF,TGTGCCAGCAGTTGGACAGGGGGTCCCGGGGAGCTGTTTTTT
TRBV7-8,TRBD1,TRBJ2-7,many,CASSLPNSGTGITYEQYF,TGTGCCAGCAGCTTGCCCAATTCCGGGACAGGGATCACCTACGAGCAGTACTTC
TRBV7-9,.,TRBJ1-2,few,CASSITPGKGDYGYTF,TGTGCCAGCAGCATAACACCGGGAAAAGGGGACTATGGCTACACCTTC
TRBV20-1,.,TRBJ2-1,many,CSARDRPEQFF,TGCAGTGCTAGGGATAGACCGGAGCAGTTCTTC
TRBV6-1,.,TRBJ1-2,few,CASSPPGGADGYTF,TGTGCCAGCAGTCCCCCCGGAGGAGCAGATGGCTACACCTTC
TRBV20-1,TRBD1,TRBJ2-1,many,CSARDPMSQGAYNEQFF,TGCAGTGCTAGAGACCCGATGAGTCAGGGGGCGTACAATGAGCAGTTCTTC
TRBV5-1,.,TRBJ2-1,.,CASSLQAYNEQFF,TGCGCCAGCAGCTTGCAGGCGTACAATGAGCAGTTCTTC
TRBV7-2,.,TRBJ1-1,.,CASPSSHDTEAFF,TGTGCCAGCCCAAGTAGTCACGACACTGAAGCTTTCTTT
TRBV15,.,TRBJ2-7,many,CATSRDQGHGSYEQYF,TGTGCCACCAGCAGAGATCAGGGGCATGGCTCCTACGAGCAGTACTTC
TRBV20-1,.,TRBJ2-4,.,CSATGTLEYIQYF,TGCAGTGCTACCGGGACTCTGGAATACATTCAGTACTTC
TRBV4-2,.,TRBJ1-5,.,CASSKEIDQPQHF,TGTGCCAGCAGCAAAGAGATCGATCAGCCCCAGCATTTT
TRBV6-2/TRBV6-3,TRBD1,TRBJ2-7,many,CASRDPGQAIYEQYF,TGTGCCAGCAGGGACCCGGGACAGGCTATCTACGAGCAGTACTTC
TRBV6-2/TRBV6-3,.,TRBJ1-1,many,CASSYLPGPNTEAFF,TGTGCCAGCAGTTACCTCCCCGGACCGAACACTGAAGCTTTCTTT